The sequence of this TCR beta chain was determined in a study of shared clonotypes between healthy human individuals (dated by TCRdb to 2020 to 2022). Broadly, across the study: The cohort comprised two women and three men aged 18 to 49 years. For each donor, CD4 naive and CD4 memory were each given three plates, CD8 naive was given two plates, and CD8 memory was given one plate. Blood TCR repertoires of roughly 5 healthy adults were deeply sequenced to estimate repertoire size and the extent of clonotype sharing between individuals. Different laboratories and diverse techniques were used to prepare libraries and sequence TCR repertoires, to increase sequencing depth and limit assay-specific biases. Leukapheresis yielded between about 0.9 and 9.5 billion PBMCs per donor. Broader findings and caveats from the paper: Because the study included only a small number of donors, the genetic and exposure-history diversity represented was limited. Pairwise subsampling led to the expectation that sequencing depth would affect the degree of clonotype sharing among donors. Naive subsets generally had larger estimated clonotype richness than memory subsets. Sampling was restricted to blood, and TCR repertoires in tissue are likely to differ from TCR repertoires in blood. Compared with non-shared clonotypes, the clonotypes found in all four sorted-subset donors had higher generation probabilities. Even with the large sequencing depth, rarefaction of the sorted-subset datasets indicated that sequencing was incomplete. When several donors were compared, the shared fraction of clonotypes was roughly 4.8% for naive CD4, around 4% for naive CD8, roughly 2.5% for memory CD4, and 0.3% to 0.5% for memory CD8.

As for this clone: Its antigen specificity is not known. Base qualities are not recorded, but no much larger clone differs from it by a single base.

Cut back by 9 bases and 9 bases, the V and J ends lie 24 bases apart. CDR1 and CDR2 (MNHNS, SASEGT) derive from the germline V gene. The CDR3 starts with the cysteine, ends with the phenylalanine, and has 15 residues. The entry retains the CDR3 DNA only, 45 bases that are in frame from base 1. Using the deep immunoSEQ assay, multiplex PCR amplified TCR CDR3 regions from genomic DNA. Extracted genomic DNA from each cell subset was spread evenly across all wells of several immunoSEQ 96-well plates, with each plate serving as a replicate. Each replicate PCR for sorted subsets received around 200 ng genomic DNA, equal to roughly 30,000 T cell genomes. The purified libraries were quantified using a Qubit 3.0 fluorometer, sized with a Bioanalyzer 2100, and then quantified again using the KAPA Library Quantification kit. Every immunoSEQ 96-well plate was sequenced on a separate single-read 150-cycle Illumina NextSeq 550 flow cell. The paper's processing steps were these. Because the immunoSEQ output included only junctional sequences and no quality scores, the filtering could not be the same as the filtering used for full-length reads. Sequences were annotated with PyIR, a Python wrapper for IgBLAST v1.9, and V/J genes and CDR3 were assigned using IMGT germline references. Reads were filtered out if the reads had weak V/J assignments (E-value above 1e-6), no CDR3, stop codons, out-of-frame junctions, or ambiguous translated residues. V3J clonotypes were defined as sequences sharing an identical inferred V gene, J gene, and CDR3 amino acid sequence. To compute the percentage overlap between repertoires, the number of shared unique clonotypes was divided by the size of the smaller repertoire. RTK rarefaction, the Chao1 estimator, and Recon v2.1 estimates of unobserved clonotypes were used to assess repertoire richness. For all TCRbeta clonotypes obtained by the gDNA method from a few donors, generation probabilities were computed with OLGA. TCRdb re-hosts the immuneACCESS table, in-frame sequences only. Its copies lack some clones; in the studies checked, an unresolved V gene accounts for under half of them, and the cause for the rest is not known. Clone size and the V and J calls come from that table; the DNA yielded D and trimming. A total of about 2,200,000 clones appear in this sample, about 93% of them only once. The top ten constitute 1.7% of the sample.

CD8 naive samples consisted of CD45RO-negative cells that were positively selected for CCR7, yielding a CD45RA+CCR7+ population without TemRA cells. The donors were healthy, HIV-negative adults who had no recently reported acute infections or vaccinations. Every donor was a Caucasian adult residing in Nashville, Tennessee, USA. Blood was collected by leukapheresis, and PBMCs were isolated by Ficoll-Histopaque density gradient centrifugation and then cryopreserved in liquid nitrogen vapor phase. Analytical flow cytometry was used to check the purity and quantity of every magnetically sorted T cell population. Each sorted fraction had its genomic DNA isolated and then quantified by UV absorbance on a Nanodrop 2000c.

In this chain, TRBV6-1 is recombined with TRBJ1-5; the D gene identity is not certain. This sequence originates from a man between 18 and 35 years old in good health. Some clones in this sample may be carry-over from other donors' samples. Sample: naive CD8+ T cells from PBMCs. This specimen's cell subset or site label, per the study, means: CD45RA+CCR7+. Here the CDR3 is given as CASKPSLVLFWPQHF. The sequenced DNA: TGTGCCAGTAAACCAAGTCTGGTCCTTTTCTGGCCCCAGCATTTT.